This T cell receptor (delta chain) was recorded in a study of gamma-delta T cells after stem cell transplantation (TCRdb year 2016). Library prep was done by RT-PCR. Data came from an Illumina MiSeq. After TCRdb called clones again from the public reads with CATT, rows with identical DNA were merged. The sample includes about 11,000 delta-chain clones, with about two fifths observed a single time. The ten top clones hold roughly 2.9% of the sample. This clone appeared a few times. What antigen it recognizes has not been identified. Base qualities were left out, and no much larger clone turns up one base away. The CDR3 covers 21 residues, taking in both the cysteine and the phenylalanine. The only DNA kept is the CDR3, 63 bases in frame from the first base. CDR1 and CDR2, looked up from the germline V gene, are TSWWSYY and QGS. At the junction V is shortened by 1 base and J by 0 bases; bases outside the gene matches: 14.

Sequenced: gamma-delta T cells. The TCR sequence derives from a human donor. It is not recorded whose cells these are; they may come from a transplant donor. The chain couples TRDV1 to TRDJ1, and 13 junctional nucleotides match TRDD3. The DNA reads as follows: TGTGCTCTTGGGGAACGCTTGTACTGGGGGATACGAACTTTATACACCGATAAACTCATCTTT. It specifies CALGERLYWGIRTLYTDKLIF.